This T cell receptor beta chain was sequenced during a study of blood T cells in healthy people across ages. Through a sample-barcoded 5' primer and a J-beta primer mix, a second PCR was run for roughly 6 to 11 cycles. MiXCR was run by TCRdb on the 5' RACE reads, yielding one entry per CDR3 protein. Seen here are 900,000 to 950,000 distinct CDR3 sequences, almost 30% observed once, and the top ten hold roughly 10%. The CDR3 contains 15 residues. Remarks on this clonotype: This may arise from a read error, as a much more abundant clone is one base away.

Another study also made use of these data, one on T cells of mothers and their children.

Sample: blood. This clonotype was sampled from a middle-aged woman in good health. This chain connects TRBV12-3 or TRBV12-4 to TRBJ2-1; maybe TRBD1 (6 bases). Written as DNA, the CDR3 is TGTGCCAGCAGCGTTGGGGGCCTAGGATACAATGAGCATTTCTTC. It codes for CASSVGGLGYNEHFF.